This T cell receptor beta chain was captured by sequencing in a study of blood T cell repertoires in COVID-19. Turning to the study itself: Researchers got acute and convalescent COVID-19 samples from the United States, Italy and Spain. PBMCs, B-cell-depleted T cells, or T cells provided the cDNA or gDNA that made up the material.

Germline V gene sequence: CDR1 SGHNT, CDR2 YENEEA. CDR3 length: 15 amino acids. V gave up 3 bases and J gave up 2 bases; unmatched junction bases: 4. Libraries were prepared by immunoSEQ multiplex PCR; TCRdb keeps only in-frame clonotypes and omits some of them. This sample has under 130,000 clones, with approximately 87% found just once. The sequence came from a human donor in a cohort sampled during active or convalescent COVID-19. The sequenced sample was peripheral blood. The chain joins TRBV11-3 to TRBJ1-2, with 9 bases that match TRBD1. In nucleotides, the CDR3 is TGTGCCAGCAGCTTTGGGGACAGGGTGAACTATGGCTACACCTTC. This translates into CASSFGDRVNYGYTF.